The present T cell receptor beta chain was sequenced within a study of blood T cell repertoires in COVID-19. For the study at large: Spain, Italy and the United States supplied samples that represented acute and convalescent COVID-19. PBMCs, B-cell-depleted T cells, or T cells were the source of the cDNA or gDNA that made up the material.

V was cut by 2 bases and J by 7 bases, with 12 bases left in between. Per the germline V gene, CDR1 is SGHAT and CDR2 is FQDESV (reference sequence). The CDR3 has 15 amino acids. Authors' methods: Quantification of nucleated cells was approximated via reference gene primer amplification. Here immunoSEQ multiplex PCR was the method, and the copy in TCRdb shows in-frame clones only, minus some. V and J calls and clone size are as listed in that table; D and trimming were resolved from the DNA. The repertoire holds 80,000 or so clones, with about 85% as singletons. This receptor was obtained from a human donor in a cohort sampled during active COVID-19. The chain combines TRBV11-1 with TRBJ1-6; D not resolved. Sequenced input: peripheral blood. The CDR3 loop is CASSLIGLGNSPLHF. CDR3 coding DNA: TGTGCCAGCAGCTTAATCGGCCTAGGAAATTCACCCCTCCACTTT.